The 30 T cell receptor beta chains listed next were all sequenced from one sample in a study of CD8 T cells in ankylosing spondylitis. Findings and caveats of the study: Seemingly distinctive of ankylosing spondylitis blood was a TCR beta motif formed by eight highly homologous variants.

Antigen specificity for these receptors is unknown. TCRdb ran MiXCR on the 5' RACE reads and lists one entry per CDR3 protein. The data contain 250,000 to 350,000 distinct CDR3 sequences, 8% of them singletons. The sequencing sample was made of blood, either unsorted or a sorted T cell fraction (not recorded which). Every receptor here comes from a male donor with ankylosing spondylitis.

This clonotype was counted ten times or more. The chain joins TRBV3-1 to TRBJ2-7; D possibly matches TRBD1 or TRBD2 (5 bases each). V was cut by 2 bases and J by 1 base, with 15 bases left in between. Germline V gene lookup returns CDR1 LGHDT and CDR2 YNNKEL (reference sequence). CDR3 length: 16 residues. The CDR3 here is CASSQPHGEGSYEQYF. CDR3 nucleotides: TGTGCCAGCAGCCAACCACACGGCGAGGGGTCCTACGAGCAGTACTTC.

This clonotype was counted between two and nine times. The chain combines TRBV7-3 with TRBJ1-6; D might be TRBD1 (5 bases). The CDR3 has 15 amino acids. V was shortened by 1 base and J by 2 bases, with 6 bases between the two germline ends. Per germline, CDR1 SGHTA and CDR2 FQGTGA. The CDR3 DNA follows: TGTGCCAGCAGCTTAAGGGGACCCTATAATTCACCCCTCCACTTT. Amino acids: CASSLRGPYNSPLHF. Variable domain in full (rest from reference TRBV7-3 and TRBJ1-6): GAGVSQTPSNKVTEKGKYVELRCDPISGHTALYWYRQSLGQGPEFLIYFQGTGAADDSGLPNDRFFAVRPEGSVSTLKIQRTERGDSAVYLCASSLRGPYNSPLHFGNGTRLTVT.

The chain links TRBV11-2 to TRBJ2-3, with D maybe TRBD1 (8 bases). CDR3 length: 19 residues. The V end lost 2 bases, the J end lost 4 bases, and 25 bases lay between the germline ends. Germline V lookup: CDR1 SGHAT, CDR2 FQNNGV. The CDR3 DNA is TGTGCCAGCAGCTTAAACAGGGGGAGGACTAGAGGTTTGGCAGATACGCAGTATTTT. The encoded protein is CASSLNRGRTRGLADTQYF.

The J gene is TRBJ1-1, the V gene TRBV19, with a tentative D call TRBD1 (5 bases). The V end was cut by 8 bases, the J end by 0 bases, with 19 bases between. Germline CDR1 and CDR2: LNHDA and SQIVND (reference sequence). The CDR3 has 16 residues. Written as DNA, the CDR3 is TGTGCCAGTGCGGAAGGGGTGGGGATCATGAACACTGAAGCTTTCTTT. This translates into CASAEGVGIMNTEAFF.

CDR3 coding DNA: TGTGCCAGCAGCCAAGGGGGACAGGGGGGCGAGTACGAGCAGTACTTC. Translating it yields CASSQGGQGGEYEQYF. This chain joins TRBV3-1 and TRBJ2-7; TRBD1 aligns across 11 bases. Germline CDR1 is LGHDT and CDR2 is YNNKEL (reference sequence). With 1 base clipped from V and 4 bases from J, the junction kept 6 bases outside the gene matches. The CDR3 has 16 amino acids.

The rearrangement links TRBV13 to TRBJ1-6; D is unclear. The CDR3 runs to 12 residues. Per the germline V gene, CDR1 is PRHDT and CDR2 is FYEKMQ (reference sequence). V lost 5 bases and J 6 bases, leaving 5 bases between the germline ends. CDR3 bases: TGTGCCAGCAGCGCGTTTAATTCACCCCTCCACTTT. Residues: CASSAFNSPLHF.

This clonotype was observed at least ten times. V usage is TRBV18 and J usage is TRBJ2-7; no definite D call. Germline-derived CDR1 and CDR2 are KGHSH and LQKENI. The CDR3 covers 14 residues. With 3 bases removed from V and 7 bases from J, the gap between germline ends came to 16 bases. The CDR3 DNA reads TGTGCCAGCTCACCTTGGACGAAGGTGGGGGAGCAGTACTTC. This sequence encodes CASSPWTKVGEQYF.

This clonotype turned up a few times. The chain uses TRBV20-1 and TRBJ2-3, with D perhaps matching TRBD1 (6 bases). V was clipped by 6 bases and J by 2 bases, with 12 bases between them. There are 13 residues in the CDR3. Germline CDR1 DFQATT, CDR2 SNEGSKA (reference sequence). CDR3 protein: CSAGGDNTDTQYF. The CDR3 DNA reads TGCAGTGCGGGTGGGGACAACACAGATACGCAGTATTTT.

The chain uses TRBV3-1 and TRBJ1-1; a possible D gene is TRBD1 (5 bases). Per germline, CDR1 LGHDT and CDR2 YNNKEL (reference sequence). The V gene lost 4 bases and the J gene lost 5 bases, with 17 bases spanning the gap. The CDR3 extends over 15 amino acids. In nucleotides, the CDR3 is TGTGCCAGCAGCCTGCTGCGACGGTCAGGGACTGAAGCTTTCTTT. Translated, it gives CASSLLRRSGTEAFF.

The chain employs TRBV9 and TRBJ2-3; D remains ambiguous. The CDR3 totals 14 residues. CDR1 SGDLS and CDR2 YYNGEE come from the germline V gene. V was clipped by 0 bases and J by 8 bases, with 13 bases between them. CDR3 loop: CASSVEPLPGTQYF. In DNA form, the CDR3 reads TGTGCCAGCAGCGTAGAACCCCTTCCGGGTACGCAGTATTTT.

This chain connects TRBV10-3 to TRBJ1-6; D not resolved. CDR1 is ENHRY and CDR2 is SYGVKD in the germline V gene. V was cut by 10 bases and J by 0 bases, with 16 bases left in between. This CDR3 region has 16 residues. As DNA, the CDR3 is TGTGCCACCCTAGGTACTCGAAGCTCCTATAATTCACCCCTCCACTTT. This translates into CATLGTRSSYNSPLHF.

The chain has TRBV3-1 and TRBJ2-2; 12 bases fit TRBD2. The V segment lost 3 bases and the J segment 6 bases; nucleotides outside the gene matches: 5. The length of the CDR3 is 16 residues. Looked up from germline, CDR1 is LGHDT and CDR2 is YNNKEL (reference sequence). The CDR3 DNA follows: TGTGCCAGCAGCCAGACTAGCGGGAGAAGTGCCGGGGAGCTGTTTTTT. Amino acid sequence: CASSQTSGRSAGELFF.

This clonotype was found a few times. The chain combines TRBV7-2 with TRBJ2-5, with D possibly being TRBD2 (5 bases). The germline V gene encodes CDR1 SGHTA and CDR2 FQGNSA. V was cut by 4 bases and J by 7 bases, with 16 bases left in between. This CDR3 comprises 14 residues. CDR3 protein: CASSSSGVEGTQYF. The DNA of the CDR3 is TGTGCCAGCAGCTCTTCAGGCGTCGAGGGGACCCAGTACTTC. The full variable domain, its missing parts supplied by reference TRBV7-2 and TRBJ2-5, is GAGVSQSPSNKVTEKGKDVELRCDPISGHTALYWYRQSLGQGLEFLIYFQGNSAPDKSGLPSDRFSAERTGGSVSTLTIQRTQQEDSAVYLCASSSSGVEGTQYFGPGTRLLVL.

This clonotype was picked up many times. V and J are TRBV7-9 and TRBJ2-2; TRBD1 matches 7 bases. V gave up 2 bases and J gave up 4 bases; unmatched junction bases: 1. In germline, CDR1 is SEHNR, CDR2 FQNEAQ (reference sequence). CDR3 length equals 14 residues. The CDR3 DNA reads TGTGCCAGCAGCTTAAGACAGGGCACCGGGGAGCTGTTTTTT. It encodes CASSLRQGTGELFF.

This clonotype was seen ten or more times. V and J are TRBV5-1 and TRBJ2-7, with 10 positions matching TRBD1. Germline V lookup: CDR1 SGHRS, CDR2 YFSETQ. The CDR3 is 16 residues long. The V and J ends lost 4 bases and 7 bases, in that order; junction bases with no gene match: 14. The CDR3 here is CASSQAPGQGMGEQYF. The CDR3 DNA sequence: TGCGCCAGCAGCCAGGCCCCGGGACAGGGGATGGGAGAGCAGTACTTC.

This clonotype occurred many times. The V gene is TRBV28, the J gene TRBJ1-6, with D unclear. V lost 5 bases, J lost 5 bases, and 13 bases lay in between. Germline CDR1 reads MDHEN; CDR2 reads SYDVKM. This CDR3 comprises 15 residues. The CDR3 DNA follows: TGTGCCAGCAGTCCCTTCACCCGCGATAATTCACCCCTCCACTTT. This codes for CASSPFTRDNSPLHF.

This clonotype occurred a few times. V and J are TRBV20-1 and TRBJ2-1, with D perhaps TRBD1 (5 bases). From germline, CDR1 is DFQATT and CDR2 SNEGSKA (reference sequence). The CDR3 length is 14 residues. The V gene lost 5 bases and the J gene lost 4 bases, with 15 bases spanning the gap. CDR3 nucleotide sequence: TGCAGTGCTGCGAAGGACAACGAATACAATGAGCAGTTCTTC. This translates into CSAAKDNEYNEQFF.

This clonotype was seen repeatedly, ten times or more. As DNA, the CDR3 is TGTGCCACCAGTGACCCAAGGGCCCCGACCCTACATGAGCAGTTCTTC. This sequence encodes CATSDPRAPTLHEQFF. The chain joins TRBV24-1 to TRBJ2-1, with no clear D. Trimming took off 4 bases at V and 8 bases at J, with 20 bases between the two ends. The CDR3 has 16 amino acids. Germline loops: CDR1 KGHDR, CDR2 SFDVKD.

The V call is TRBV5-1, the J call TRBJ2-3, with 7 bases that match TRBD2. J lost 2 bases, V lost 4 bases, and 13 bases had no gene match. Germline values: CDR1 SGHRS, CDR2 YFSETQ. CDR3 size: 17 residues. The CDR3 DNA sequence: TGCGCCAGCAGCCGCGGTTGGGGAGGGGACTCCACAGATACGCAGTATTTT. Translating it yields CASSRGWGGDSTDTQYF.

Many counts were recorded for this clonotype. The rearrangement links TRBV9 to TRBJ2-3; D not certain. V gave up 0 bases and J gave up 2 bases, with 10 bases separating them. This CDR3 spans 15 amino acids. The germline gives CDR1 SGDLS, CDR2 YYNGEE. The CDR3: CASSVASSATDTQYF. The CDR3 DNA reads as TGTGCCAGCAGCGTAGCATCCAGCGCCACAGATACGCAGTATTTT. Using reference TRBV9 and TRBJ2-3 for the parts outside the CDR3, the full variable domain is DSGVTQTPKHLITATGQRVTLRCSPRSGDLSVYWYQQSLDQGLQFLIQYYNGEERAKGNILERFSAQQFPDLHSELNLSSLELGDSALYFCASSVASSATDTQYFGPGTRLTVL.

At least ten counts were recorded for this clonotype. The gene calls are TRBV12-3 or TRBV12-4 and TRBJ2-2; D may be TRBD1 (6 bases). The CDR3 covers 12 residues. The V gene lost 6 bases and the J gene lost 8 bases, with 10 bases spanning the gap. The CDR3 loop reads CASRTGLGELFF. The DNA for the CDR3 is TGTGCCAGCAGAACAGGGTTAGGGGAGCTGTTTTTT.

This clonotype was found a few times. The chain joins TRBV4-2 to TRBJ1-5, with D unresolved. This CDR3 spans 14 amino acids. Trimming removed 0 bases from V and 8 bases from J, with 11 bases in between. Germline CDR1 and CDR2: LGHNA and YNFKEQ. The CDR3 loop is CASSQDEGLKPQHF. As DNA, the CDR3 is TGTGCCAGCAGCCAAGACGAGGGATTAAAGCCCCAGCATTTT.

CDR3 region: CSARHPGLLAGEQFF. Here the CDR3 DNA reads TGCAGTGCTAGACACCCGGGGCTACTCGCCGGGGAGCAGTTCTTC. The chain employs TRBV20-1 and TRBJ2-1, with D possibly being TRBD1 or TRBD2 (5 bases each). V dropped 2 bases and J dropped 10 bases, with 21 bases sitting between them. This CDR3 is 15 amino acids long. Germline-derived CDR1 and CDR2 are DFQATT and SNEGSKA (reference sequence).

This clonotype was found a few times. The genes are TRBV27 and TRBJ2-7, with 9 bases identical to TRBD1. Per germline, CDR1 MNHEY and CDR2 SMNVEV (reference sequence). V trimming: 7 bases; J trimming: 2 bases; junction bases outside the gene matches: 6. The CDR3 totals 14 residues. This CDR3 reads CASNSGQGTYEQYF. The CDR3 coding sequence is TGTGCCAGCAACTCCGGACAGGGGACCTACGAGCAGTACTTC.

In its sample, this clonotype was seen a few times. The chain recombines TRBV19 with TRBJ2-5, with 9 bases that match TRBD1. V trimming: 9 bases; J trimming: 6 bases; junction bases outside the gene matches: 8. This CDR3 is built from 13 residues. Germline V CDR1 and CDR2: LNHDA, SQIVND (reference sequence). CDR3 loop: CASRDRDPKTQYF. The CDR3 DNA reads TGTGCCAGCCGGGACAGGGATCCCAAGACCCAGTACTTC. Supplemented by reference TRBV19 and TRBJ2-5, the full variable domain reads DGGITQSPKYLFRKEGQNVTLSCEQNLNHDAMYWYRQDPGQGLRLIYYSQIVNDFQKGDIAEGYSVSREKKESFPLTVTSAQKNPTAFYLCASRDRDPKTQYFGPGTRLLVL.

DNA for the CDR3: TGCGCCAGCAGCTTGGGAGGGTTCACCCACGAGCAGTACTTC. Amino acid sequence: CASSLGGFTHEQYF. V and J are TRBV5-1 and TRBJ2-7, with TRBD2 as a possible D gene (5 bases). Germline values: CDR1 SGHRS, CDR2 YFSETQ. V was clipped by 0 bases and J by 5 bases, with 12 bases between them. The CDR3 sequence is 14 residues long.

A few counts support this clonotype. The chain is built from TRBV5-1 and TRBJ1-5, with 7 bases that match TRBD1. Germline-derived CDR1 and CDR2 are SGHRS and YFSETQ. J gave up 7 bases and V 0 bases, and 4 bases lay outside the gene matches. This CDR3 spans 14 amino acids. CDR3 sequence (DNA): TGCGCCAGCAGCTTGGGGGCAGGGGGACAGCCCCAGCATTTT. Translation: CASSLGAGGQPQHF.

This clonotype was counted a few times. The chain combines TRBV7-8 with TRBJ2-5; 9 bases match TRBD2. The J segment lost 0 bases and the V segment lost 5 bases, leaving 7 bases of the junction unmatched. Germline CDR1 and CDR2: SGHVS and FQNEAQ. The CDR3 sequence is 16 residues long. Written as DNA, the CDR3 is TGTGCCAGCAGCCCACTTGCGGGAGGGTACCAAGAGACCCAGTACTTC. Its protein is CASSPLAGGYQETQYF.

This clonotype was picked up many times. The chain recombines TRBV28 with TRBJ2-3; 9 bases line up with TRBD2. This CDR3 has 16 residues. Germline CDR1 MDHEN, CDR2 SYDVKM. After removal of 6 bases from V and 0 bases from J, the junction contained 7 bases not matched to a gene. The CDR3 sequence is CASSYRLAESTDTQYF. CDR3 nucleotide sequence: TGTGCCAGCAGCTACAGACTAGCGGAAAGCACAGATACGCAGTATTTT.

This clonotype was seen many times. In DNA form, the CDR3 reads TGTGCCAGCAGCTTGGACTGGGGAAACACCATATATTTT. Protein product: CASSLDWGNTIYF. The chain has TRBV12-3 or TRBV12-4 and TRBJ1-3; D remains unclear. The CDR3 runs to 13 residues. V lost 6 bases and J lost 4, with 10 bases in between.